This T cell receptor (beta chain) stems from a study of CD8 T cells in Susac syndrome. It was with random hexamers that 0.5 to 1 ug RNA was reverse transcribed. Each CDR3 protein gets one entry after TCRdb re-called the immunoSEQ multiplex PCR reads with MiXCR. The sample consists of approximately 200,000 distinct CDR3 sequences, 85% to 95% of them appearing once. V was pared by 5 bases and J by 0 bases, with 13 bases between. CDR1 is KGHDR and CDR2 is SFDVKD in the germline V gene. The CDR3 sequence is 16 residues long. This receptor was identified in a human donor with multiple sclerosis. Source material: CD4+ T cells from PBMCs. The chain uses TRBV24-1 and TRBJ1-3; D uncertain. This CDR3 is CATSVPGRFSGNTIYF. The CDR3 DNA is TGTGCCACCAGTGTTCCGGGTAGATTCTCTGGAAACACCATATATTTT.